Each of the 6 T cell receptor beta chains below was sequenced from the same sample in a study of T cell responses to AZD1222 COVID-19 vaccine. Method: immunoSEQ multiplex PCR; TCRdb's copy keeps in-frame clones and lacks some. The sample has about 96,000 clones; roughly nine tenths are singletons. The specimen comprised peripheral blood, sampled on day 0 of AZD1222 vaccination. These receptors all come from an adult in good health.

This chain connects TRBV6-5 to TRBJ2-2; D is unclear. CDR3 length equals 13 residues. Trimming took off 10 bases at V and 6 bases at J, with 15 bases between the two ends. In germline, CDR1 is MNHEY, CDR2 SVGAGI. In nucleotides, the CDR3 is TGTGCCACCGGTTACAGCGCCCCCGGGGAGCTGTTTTTT. Translated: CATGYSAPGELFF.

The chain joins TRBV19 to TRBJ1-6, with TRBD1 matching 7 bases. The length of the CDR3 is 15 residues. Trimming removed 0 bases from V and 8 bases from J; junction bases left unmatched: 4. The germline CDR1 and CDR2 sequences are LNHDA and SQIVND (reference sequence). The CDR3 is CASSIDKGAYSPLHF. The CDR3 DNA sequence: TGTGCCAGTAGTATAGATAAGGGGGCATATTCACCCCTCCACTTT.

This chain connects TRBV11-2 to TRBJ1-1, with D possibly TRBD1 on 5 matching bases. Germline CDR1 SGHAT, CDR2 FQNNGV. Trimming cost V 0 bases and J 5 bases, with 13 bases left between them. This CDR3 is 15 amino acids long. DNA of the CDR3: TGTGCCAGCAGCTTAGATTGGCAGGGAGGGACTGAAGCTTTCTTT. It yields the protein CASSLDWQGGTEAFF.

The sample holds one count of this clone. The genes are TRBV6-6 and TRBJ2-7; no clear D gene. The CDR3 runs to 14 residues. Trimming cost V 2 bases and J 0 bases, with 8 bases left between them. Looked up from germline, CDR1 is MNHNY and CDR2 is SVGAGI (reference sequence). CDR3 region: CASSYGRSSYEQYF. In nucleotides, the CDR3 is TGTGCCAGCAGTTACGGCAGGTCCTCCTACGAGCAGTACTTC.

This clone has a handful of counts. The chain recombines TRBV6-4 with TRBJ2-1, with 9 bases fitting TRBD2. V was clipped by 5 bases and J by 6 bases; unmatched bases: 5. The germline V gene encodes CDR1 MRHNA and CDR2 SNTAGT. The CDR3 spans 14 residues. The CDR3 DNA sequence: TGTGCCAGCAGTCCGGGACTAGCTAGCAATGAGCAGTTCTTC. It yields the protein CASSPGLASNEQFF.

The V gene is TRBV30, the J gene TRBJ1-4; 8 bases fit TRBD1. Germline V lookup: CDR1 GTSNPN, CDR2 SVGIG (reference sequence). The CDR3 length is 15 residues. The V segment lost 1 base and the J segment 5 bases; nucleotides outside the gene matches: 6. CDR3 DNA: TGTGCCTGGAGTGCAGGGACAGGTCCGAATGAAAAACTGTTTTTT. This encodes CAWSAGTGPNEKLFF.